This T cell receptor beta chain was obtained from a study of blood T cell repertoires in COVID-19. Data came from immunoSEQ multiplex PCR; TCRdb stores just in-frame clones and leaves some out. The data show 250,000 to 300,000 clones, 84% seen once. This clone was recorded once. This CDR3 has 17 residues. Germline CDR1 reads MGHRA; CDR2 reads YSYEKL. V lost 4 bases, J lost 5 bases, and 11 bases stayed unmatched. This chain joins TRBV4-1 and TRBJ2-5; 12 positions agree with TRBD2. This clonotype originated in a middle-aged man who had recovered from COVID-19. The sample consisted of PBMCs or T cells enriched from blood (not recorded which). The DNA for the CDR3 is TGCGCCAGCAGCCGAGTGACTAGCGGGAGTTCTTGGGAGACCCAGTACTTC. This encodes CASSRVTSGSSWETQYF.